A selection of T cell receptor beta chains follows, all from one sample in a study of cytomegalovirus exposure and HLA in healthy donors. Repertoires were generated with immunoSEQ multiplex PCR, while TCRdb's copy carries only in-frame clones and drops some. The table shows roughly 110,000 clones, with roughly 82% occurring only once. Sequencing was done on a sample of PBMCs. These TCRs come from a woman between 50 and 59 years old in good health and CMV-seropositive. Both conserved end residues are part of each CDR3. Fields, in order: V gene, D gene, J gene, clone size, CDR3 DNA, CDR3 protein. The D gene is left open where the match is weak. Clone size is not always given. Where it is, it says once, few, many or a class for expanded clones.

V: TRBV7-9; D: .; J: TRBJ1-2; size: .; DNA: TGTGCCAGCAGTCGGGAGGAGTATGGCTACACCTTC; CDR3: CASSREEYGYTF
V: TRBV10-3; D: .; J: TRBJ2-3; size: once; DNA: TGTGCCACCGTCCGCCACGGGGGAAGCACAGATACGCAGTATTTT; CDR3: CATVRHGGSTDTQYF
V: TRBV6-6; D: TRBD1; J: TRBJ1-1; size: .; DNA: TGTGCCAGCAGTCCCTTGGACAGGCACGATCCTGAAGCTTTCTTT; CDR3: CASSPLDRHDPEAFF
V: TRBV6-6; D: .; J: TRBJ1-5; size: .; DNA: TGTGCCAGCAGTTACTCCCAAAATCAGCCCCAGCATTTT; CDR3: CASSYSQNQPQHF
V: TRBV5-6; D: .; J: TRBJ1-6; size: .; DNA: TGTGCCAGCAGCCATTGGGGGGGAGACGGACTACGGGCGGCCCTCCACTTT; CDR3: CASSHWGGDGLRAALHF
V: TRBV6-5; D: TRBD2; J: TRBJ2-7; size: .; DNA: TGTGCCAGCAGTTACGGATCTAGCGGGGGGGCATACGAGCAGTACTTC; CDR3: CASSYGSSGGAYEQYF
V: TRBV4-3; D: TRBD1; J: TRBJ1-4; size: few; DNA: TGCGCCAGCAGCCAAAATCCTCGCAGGGGGAATAAAGAAAAACTGTTTTTT; CDR3: CASSQNPRRGNKEKLFF
V: TRBV15; D: .; J: TRBJ2-2; size: .; DNA: TGTGCCACCAGCAGAGGAAGGGGCCTGAACACCGGGGAGCTGTTTTTT; CDR3: CATSRGRGLNTGELFF
V: TRBV10-3; D: .; J: TRBJ1-6; size: .; DNA: TGTGCCATCAGTGAGACTAGGATAACTAATTCACCCCTCCACTTT; CDR3: CAISETRITNSPLHF
V: TRBV5-1; D: .; J: TRBJ1-3; size: .; DNA: TGCGCCAGCAGCCTTAATCGGGGGGACGGGGCGAATGGAAACACCATATATTTT; CDR3: CASSLNRGDGANGNTIYF
V: TRBV23-1; D: TRBD1; J: TRBJ2-1; size: .; DNA: TGCGCCAGCAGTCAATCATCCGGGACAGGGTGCAATGAGCAGTTCTTC; CDR3: CASSQSSGTGCNEQFF
V: TRBV29-1; D: TRBD1; J: TRBJ2-5; size: few; DNA: TGCAGCATGGACAGGGGAGAGACCCAGTACTTC; CDR3: CSMDRGETQYF